Detailed here is one T cell receptor (beta chain). Antigen specificity is unknown. This sample is part of a study of T cell responses to AZD1222 COVID-19 vaccine. Study-wide results and caveats: Unmutated variant regions are reportedly targeted by nearly half of spike-specific TCRs.

Germline V gene sequence: CDR1 MRHNA, CDR2 SNTAGT. The germline V and J ends were trimmed by 4 bases and 1 base, with 17 bases remaining between them. The CDR3 loop spans 16 amino acids. Assay used: immunoSEQ multiplex PCR; TCRdb lists only in-frame clones, some missing. Here the sample spans more than 85,000 clones, around nine tenths being singletons. Sequenced material: peripheral blood, taken 28 days after the second AZD1222 dose. The origin of this receptor is an adult who received the AZD1222 COVID-19 vaccine. J is TRBJ2-7 and V is TRBV6-4; TRBD2 might be the D (6 bases). DNA of the CDR3: TGTGCCAGCAGTGCCCCCGGGGGTCTTGATTCCTACGAGCAGTACTTC. Protein: CASSAPGGLDSYEQYF.